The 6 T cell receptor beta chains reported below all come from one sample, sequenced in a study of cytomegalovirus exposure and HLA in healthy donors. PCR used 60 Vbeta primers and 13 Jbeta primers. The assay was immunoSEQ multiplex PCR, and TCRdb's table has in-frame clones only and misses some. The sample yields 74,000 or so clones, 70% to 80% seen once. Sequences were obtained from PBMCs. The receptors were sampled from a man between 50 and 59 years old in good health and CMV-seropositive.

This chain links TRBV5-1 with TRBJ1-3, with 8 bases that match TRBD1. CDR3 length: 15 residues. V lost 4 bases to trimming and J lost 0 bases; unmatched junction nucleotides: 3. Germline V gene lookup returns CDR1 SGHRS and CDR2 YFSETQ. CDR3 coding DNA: TGCGCCAGCAGCCCGACAGGGGTCTCTGGAAACACCATATATTTT. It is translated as CASSPTGVSGNTIYF.

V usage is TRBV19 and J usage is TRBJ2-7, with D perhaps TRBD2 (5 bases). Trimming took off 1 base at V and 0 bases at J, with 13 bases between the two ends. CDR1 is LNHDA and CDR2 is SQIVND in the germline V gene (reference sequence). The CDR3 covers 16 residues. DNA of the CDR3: TGTGCCAGTAGTATAGGGGAGTCGACCAGCTCCTACGAGCAGTACTTC. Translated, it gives CASSIGESTSSYEQYF. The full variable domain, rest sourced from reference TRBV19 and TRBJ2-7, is DGGITQSPKYLFRKEGQNVTLSCEQNLNHDAMYWYRQDPGQGLRLIYYSQIVNDFQKGDIAEGYSVSREKKESFPLTVTSAQKNPTAFYLCASSIGESTSSYEQYFGPGTRLTVT.

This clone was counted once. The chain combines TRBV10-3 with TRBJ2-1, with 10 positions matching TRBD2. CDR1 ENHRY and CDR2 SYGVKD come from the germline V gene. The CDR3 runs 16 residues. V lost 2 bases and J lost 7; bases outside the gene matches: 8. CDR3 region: CAISEEGLAGVNEQFF. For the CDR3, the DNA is TGTGCCATCAGTGAGGAGGGGCTAGCGGGAGTAAATGAGCAGTTCTTC.

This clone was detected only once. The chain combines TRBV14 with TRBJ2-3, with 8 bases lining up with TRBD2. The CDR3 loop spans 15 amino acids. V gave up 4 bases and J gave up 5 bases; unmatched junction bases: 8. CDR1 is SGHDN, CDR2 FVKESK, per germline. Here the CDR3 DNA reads TGTGCCAGCAGCCCACCGGGACTAGGGCGAGATACGCAGTATTTT. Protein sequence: CASSPPGLGRDTQYF.

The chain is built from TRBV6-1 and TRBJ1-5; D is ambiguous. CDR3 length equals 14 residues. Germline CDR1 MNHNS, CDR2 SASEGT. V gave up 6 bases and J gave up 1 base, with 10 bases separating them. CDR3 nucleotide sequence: TGTGCCAGCAGGGCCCCCGGGAGCAATCAGCCCCAGCATTTT. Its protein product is CASRAPGSNQPQHF.

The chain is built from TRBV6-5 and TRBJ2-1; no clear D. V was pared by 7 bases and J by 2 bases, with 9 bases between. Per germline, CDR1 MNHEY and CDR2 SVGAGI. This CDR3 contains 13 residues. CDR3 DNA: TGTGCCAGCAACCGACGGGCCTACAATGAGCAGTTCTTC. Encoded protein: CASNRRAYNEQFF.